One and the same sample provided the 20 T cell receptor beta chains below, sequenced in a study of T cell repertoires and HLA-DP antigens. No antigen is known for these receptors. The table came from immunoSEQ multiplex PCR; TCRdb's copy has only in-frame clones and leaves some out. The repertoire includes approximately 110,000 clones, 80% to 95% of them detected once, and about 0.3% sits in the top ten. The sequencing input was CD4+ T cells from PBMCs. These receptors were obtained from a woman between 18 and 29 years old in good health and CMV-seronegative.

V and J are TRBV28 and TRBJ2-5, with D unclear. The V end was cut by 3 bases, the J end by 7 bases, with 12 bases between. Looked up from germline, CDR1 is MDHEN and CDR2 is SYDVKM. This CDR3 is 13 amino acids long. As DNA, the CDR3 is TGTGCCAGCAGTTTTCGTAAACCCGGGACCCAGTACTTC. It specifies CASSFRKPGTQYF.

The gene calls are TRBV18 and TRBJ2-3; D is uncertain. Trimming removed 3 bases from V and 6 bases from J, with 10 bases in between. CDR3 length: 13 amino acids. The germline gives CDR1 KGHSH, CDR2 LQKENI. The CDR3 bases are TGTGCCAGCTCACCTCCGAGCGTTGATACGCAGTATTTT. Its translation: CASSPPSVDTQYF.

The chain links TRBV5-5 to TRBJ2-3, with TRBD1 matching over 10 bases. This CDR3 is built from 15 residues. Germline V gene lookup returns CDR1 SGHKS and CDR2 YYEKEE (reference sequence). With 0 bases clipped from V and 4 bases from J, the junction kept 2 bases outside the gene matches. CDR3 sequence reads: CASSLGQGAADTQYF. CDR3 DNA sequence: TGTGCCAGCAGCTTGGGACAGGGGGCGGCAGATACGCAGTATTTT.

CDR3 amino acids: CASTPRGDPTYGYTF. CDR3 nucleotides: TGTGCCAGCACCCCCCGGGGAGACCCTACCTATGGCTACACCTTC. The genes are TRBV7-2 and TRBJ1-2; no clear D gene. The CDR3 is made up of 15 amino acids. V was pared by 7 bases and J by 4 bases, with 19 bases between. Germline V gene sequence: CDR1 SGHTA, CDR2 FQGNSA.

This rearrangement joins TRBV19 to TRBJ2-6; tentative D call: TRBD1 (8 bases). V gave up 3 bases and J gave up 0 bases, with 12 bases separating them. The CDR3 is 17 residues long. Germline V gene sequence: CDR1 LNHDA, CDR2 SQIVND (reference sequence). CDR3 sequence (DNA): TGTGCCAGTAGTATGTACAGGGGGGGCTCTGGGGCCAACGTCCTGACTTTC. Its protein product is CASSMYRGGSGANVLTF.

The chain has TRBV5-6 and TRBJ1-6; 9 bases map to TRBD1. The V gene's germline CDR1 is SGHDT and CDR2 YYEEEE. This CDR3 has 14 amino acids. The ends lost 0 bases at V and 9 bases at J; junction bases unmatched: 1. This CDR3 is CASSLGDRVSPLHF. The CDR3 bases are TGTGCCAGCAGCTTGGGGGACAGGGTTTCACCCCTCCACTTT.

To note about this clone: At one of its ends the junction is not consistent with the germline gene, which may arise from a read error. The rearrangement uses TRBV7-7 and TRBJ2-5; D is ambiguous. Germline V lookup: CDR1 SSHAT, CDR2 FNYEAQ (reference sequence). CDR3 size: 13 residues. The CDR3 here is CASSSLISETQYF. In nucleotides, the CDR3 is TGTGCTAGCAGCTCTCTAATATCAGAGACCCAGTACTTC. The full variable domain, in which reference TRBV7-7 and TRBJ2-5 provide the parts outside the CDR3, is GAGVSQSPRYKVTKRGQDVTLRCDPISSHATLYWYQQALGQGPEFLTYFNYEAQPDKSGLPSDRFSAERPEGSISTLTIQRTEQRDSAMYRCASSSLISETQYFGPGTRLLVL.

J is TRBJ1-4 and V is TRBV6-5; tentatively, D is TRBD1 (5 bases). The CDR3 sequence is 12 residues long. V dropped 8 bases and J dropped 2 bases, with 6 bases sitting between them. Germline CDR1 reads MNHEY; CDR2 reads SVGAGI. The CDR3 loop reads CASRGTNEKLFF. The CDR3 nucleotides are TGTGCCAGCCGGGGGACTAATGAAAAACTGTTTTTT.

V usage is TRBV15 and J usage is TRBJ2-5, with D tentatively TRBD1 (6 bases). Germline assignment: CDR1 LNHNV and CDR2 YYDKDF (reference sequence). Trimming pared 3 bases from V and 0 bases from J, leaving 14 bases between. The CDR3 contains 16 residues. CDR3 DNA sequence: TGTGCCACCAGCAGGGGGTCGGGGACACACCAAGAGACCCAGTACTTC. As protein: CATSRGSGTHQETQYF.

V usage is TRBV11-3 and J usage is TRBJ2-1, with D hard to call. Germline loops: CDR1 SGHNT, CDR2 YENEEA. The CDR3 runs to 13 residues. The ends were cut back, 5 bases at V and 7 bases at J, with 12 bases in the middle. The CDR3 bases are TGTGCCAGCAGCCTAGGCTCGGCGAATGAGCAGTTCTTC. Translation gives CASSLGSANEQFF.

The chain is built from TRBV6-5 and TRBJ2-7, with D maybe TRBD1 (5 bases). The CDR3 is made up of 14 amino acids. Germline-derived CDR1 and CDR2 are MNHEY and SVGAGI. V dropped 2 bases and J dropped 1 base, with 9 bases sitting between them. CDR3 residues: CASSYLDSSYEQYF. The CDR3 DNA reads as TGTGCCAGCAGTTACCTTGACAGTTCCTACGAGCAGTACTTC.

This chain uses TRBV15 with TRBJ2-3; D is uncertain. The V and J ends lost 0 bases and 2 bases respectively, with 9 bases between them. Germline loops: CDR1 LNHNV, CDR2 YYDKDF (reference sequence). CDR3 length: 15 amino acids. The CDR3 loop is CATSRDVNPTDTQYF. CDR3 DNA sequence: TGTGCCACCAGCAGAGATGTAAACCCCACAGATACGCAGTATTTT. The full variable domain, its missing parts supplied by reference TRBV15 and TRBJ2-3, is DAMVIQNPRYQVTQFGKPVTLSCSQTLNHNVMYWYQQKSSQAPKLLFHYYDKDFNNEADTPDNFQSRRPNTSFCFLDIRSPGLGDTAMYLCATSRDVNPTDTQYFGPGTRLTVL.

The V gene is TRBV2, the J gene TRBJ2-7; 8 positions match TRBD1. J was trimmed by 0 bases and V by 3 bases; bases with no gene match: 1. CDR1 and CDR2 from the germline V gene are SNHLY and FYNNEI. The CDR3 length is 14 residues. The CDR3 nucleotides read TGTGCCAGCAGTGAGCAGGGGGCCTCCTACGAGCAGTACTTC. This translates into CASSEQGASYEQYF.

V usage is TRBV28 and J usage is TRBJ2-1, with 9 bases matching TRBD2. Trimming took 6 bases from V and 6 from J; bases not matched to a gene: 15. CDR3 length: 17 amino acids. Germline CDR1 and CDR2: MDHEN and SYDVKM. The CDR3 DNA reads TGTGCCAGCAGAGCCCGAAAAGCTGGACTAGCGAGCAATGAGCAGTTCTTC. This encodes CASRARKAGLASNEQFF.

This chain connects TRBV6-6 to TRBJ1-4; 8 positions match TRBD1. Trimming removed 6 bases from V and 0 bases from J; junction bases left unmatched: 0. The CDR3 extends over 14 amino acids. CDR1 and CDR2 (germline): MNHNY, SVGAGI (reference sequence). Here the CDR3 reads CASRQGATNEKLFF. The CDR3 bases are TGTGCCAGCAGACAGGGGGCAACTAATGAAAAACTGTTTTTT.

This chain uses TRBV19 with TRBJ1-2; 9 bases agree with TRBD1. Germline CDR1 reads LNHDA; CDR2 reads SQIVND (reference sequence). This CDR3 has 12 residues. The trim removed 3 bases at V and 8 bases at J, leaving 1 base unmatched. For the CDR3, the DNA is TGTGCCAGTAGTATTGGGACAGGGGGCTACACCTTC. Translating it yields CASSIGTGGYTF.

This clone was counted a single time. The rearrangement links TRBV28 to TRBJ2-5; 11 nucleotides agree with TRBD1. V was pared by 6 bases and J by 4 bases, with 4 bases of the junction left unmatched. CDR1 is MDHEN, CDR2 SYDVKM, per germline. CDR3 size: 14 residues. In DNA, the CDR3 is TGTGCCAGCAGGGACAGGGGGCGCGCAGAGACCCAGTACTTC. Amino acid sequence: CASRDRGRAETQYF.

This chain joins TRBV5-1 and TRBJ2-3, with D possibly being TRBD2 (5 bases). This CDR3 has 14 residues. From germline, CDR1 is SGHRS and CDR2 YFSETQ. V was trimmed by 7 bases and J by 6 bases, leaving 18 bases between them. DNA of the CDR3: TGCGCCAGCGGCCCCGGACTTAGGACGGATACGCAGTATTTT. The encoded protein is CASGPGLRTDTQYF.

The CDR3 sequence is CASSRDRSSYTIYF. CDR3 DNA: TGTGCCAGCAGTAGGGACAGGAGCTCTTACACCATATATTTT. The rearrangement uses TRBV6-1 and TRBJ1-3, with 8 bases that match TRBD1. There are 14 residues in the CDR3. J was trimmed by 8 bases and V by 5 bases; bases with no gene match: 8. Germline lookup yields CDR1 MNHNS and CDR2 SASEGT.

The genes are TRBV6-1 and TRBJ2-5; D assignment may be TRBD1 or TRBD2 (6 bases each). Germline V gives CDR1 MNHNS, CDR2 SASEGT. The CDR3 consists of 13 residues. V gave up 7 bases and J gave up 5 bases, with 14 bases separating them. The CDR3 sequence is CASTRGHWETQYF. The CDR3 DNA sequence: TGTGCCAGCACCCGGGGGCATTGGGAGACCCAGTACTTC.